The 2 T cell receptor beta chains in this list originate from one sample, sequenced in a study of identical twins. TCRdb independently ran MiXCR on the 5' RACE reads; one entry per CDR3 protein. The sample includes approximately 670,000 distinct CDR3 sequences, approximately 6.1% of them seen just once. Sequenced: naive T cells sorted from blood. The receptors stem from a man aged 18-30 years in good health.

This clonotype appeared a few times. The chain has TRBV13 and TRBJ2-7, with 7 bases lining up with TRBD2. The CDR3 contains 19 residues. Germline V gene sequence: CDR1 PRHDT, CDR2 FYEKMQ (reference sequence). J gave up 0 bases and V 4 bases, and 18 bases lay outside the gene matches. The CDR3 nucleotides read TGTGCCAGCAGCTACCGGGCCTTAGTTGCTAGCGGAGCCTCCTACGAGCAGTACTTC. The encoded protein is CASSYRALVASGASYEQYF.

This clonotype was counted many times. CDR3 in amino acids: CSARRVASGITDTQYF. DNA for the CDR3: TGCAGTGCTAGAAGAGTCGCTAGCGGGATCACAGATACGCAGTATTTT. This chain connects TRBV20-1 to TRBJ2-3; 9 bases map to TRBD2. V lost 2 bases, J lost 2 bases, and 8 bases stayed unmatched. Germline V CDR1 and CDR2: DFQATT, SNEGSKA (reference sequence). This CDR3 comprises 16 residues.